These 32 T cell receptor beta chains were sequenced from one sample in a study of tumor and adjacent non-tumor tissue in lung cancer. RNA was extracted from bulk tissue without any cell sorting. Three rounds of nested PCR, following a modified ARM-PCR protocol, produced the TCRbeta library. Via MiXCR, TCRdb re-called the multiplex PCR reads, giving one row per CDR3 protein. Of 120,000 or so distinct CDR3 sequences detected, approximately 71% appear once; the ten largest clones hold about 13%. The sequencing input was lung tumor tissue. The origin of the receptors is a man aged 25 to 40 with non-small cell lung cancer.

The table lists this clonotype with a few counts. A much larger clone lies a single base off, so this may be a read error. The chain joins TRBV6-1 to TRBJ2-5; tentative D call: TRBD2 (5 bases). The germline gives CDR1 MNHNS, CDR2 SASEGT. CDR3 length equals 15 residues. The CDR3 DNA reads TGTGCCAGCTCCCCTAGACTGGGAATGTGGGAGATCCAGTACTTC. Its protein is CASSPRLGMWEIQYF.

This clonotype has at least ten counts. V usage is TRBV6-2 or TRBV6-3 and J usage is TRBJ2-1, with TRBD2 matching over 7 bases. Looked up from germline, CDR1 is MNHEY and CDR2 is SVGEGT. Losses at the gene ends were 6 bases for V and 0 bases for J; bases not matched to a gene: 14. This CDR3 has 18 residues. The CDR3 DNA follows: TGTGCCAGCAGACGCGACGGGCTGCGGGGGAGCTCCTACAATGAGCAGTTCTTC. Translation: CASRRDGLRGSSYNEQFF.

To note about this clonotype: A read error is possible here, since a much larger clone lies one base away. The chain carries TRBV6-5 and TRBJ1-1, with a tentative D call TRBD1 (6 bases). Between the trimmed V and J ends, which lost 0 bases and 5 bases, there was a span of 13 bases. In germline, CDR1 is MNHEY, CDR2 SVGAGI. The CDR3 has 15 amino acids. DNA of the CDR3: TGTGCCAGCAGTTACTCCTGGGGGGGCGCGACTGAAGCTTTCTTT. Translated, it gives CASSYSWGGATEAFF.

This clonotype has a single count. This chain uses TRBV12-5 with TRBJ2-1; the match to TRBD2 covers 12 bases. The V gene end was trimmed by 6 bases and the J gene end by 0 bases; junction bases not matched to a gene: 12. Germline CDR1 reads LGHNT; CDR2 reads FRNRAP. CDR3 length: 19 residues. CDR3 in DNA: TGTGCTAGTGGCTTAGGCCTAGCGGGAGGGCTCTTCTCCTACAATGAGCAGTTCTTC. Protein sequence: CASGLGLAGGLFSYNEQFF.

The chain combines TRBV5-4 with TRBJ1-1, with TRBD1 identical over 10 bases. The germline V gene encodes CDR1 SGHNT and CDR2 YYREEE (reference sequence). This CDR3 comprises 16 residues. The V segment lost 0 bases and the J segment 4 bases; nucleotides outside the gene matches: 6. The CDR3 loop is CASSLGTGTGATEAFF. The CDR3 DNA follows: TGTGCCAGCAGCTTGGGGACCGGGACAGGGGCCACTGAAGCTTTCTTT.

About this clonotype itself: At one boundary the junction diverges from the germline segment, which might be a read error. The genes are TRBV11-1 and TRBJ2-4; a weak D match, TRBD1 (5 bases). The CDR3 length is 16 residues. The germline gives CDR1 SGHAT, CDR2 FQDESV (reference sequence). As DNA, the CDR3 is TGTGCTAGCATCCACTCAGGCAGGGCGACTAAAAACATTCAGTACTTC. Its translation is CASIHSGRATKNIQYF.

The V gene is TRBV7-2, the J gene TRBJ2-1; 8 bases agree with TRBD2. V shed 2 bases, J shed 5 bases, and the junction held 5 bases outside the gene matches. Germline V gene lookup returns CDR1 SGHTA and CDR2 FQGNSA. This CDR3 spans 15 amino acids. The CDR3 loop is CASSLLGLVDNEQFF. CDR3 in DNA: TGTGCCAGCAGCTTATTGGGACTAGTTGACAATGAGCAGTTCTTC.

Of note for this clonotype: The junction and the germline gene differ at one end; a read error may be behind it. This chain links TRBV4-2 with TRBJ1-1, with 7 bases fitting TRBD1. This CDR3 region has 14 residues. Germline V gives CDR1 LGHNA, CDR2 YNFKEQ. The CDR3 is CACSPRQGNTEAFF. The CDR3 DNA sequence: TGTGCCTGCAGCCCCCGACAGGGAAACACTGAAGCTTTCTTC.

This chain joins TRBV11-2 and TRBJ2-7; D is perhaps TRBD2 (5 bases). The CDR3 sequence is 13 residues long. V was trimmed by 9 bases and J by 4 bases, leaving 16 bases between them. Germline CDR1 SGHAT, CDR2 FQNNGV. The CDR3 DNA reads TGTGCCAGTAGTGGAATAGCGTGGTACGAGCAGTACTTC. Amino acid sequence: CASSGIAWYEQYF.

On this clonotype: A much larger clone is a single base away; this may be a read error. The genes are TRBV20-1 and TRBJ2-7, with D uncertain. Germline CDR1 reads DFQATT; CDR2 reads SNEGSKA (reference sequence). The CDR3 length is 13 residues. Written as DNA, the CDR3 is TGCAATGCTAGATTCCCGGACGGTTACGAGCAGTACTTC. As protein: CNARFPDGYEQYF.

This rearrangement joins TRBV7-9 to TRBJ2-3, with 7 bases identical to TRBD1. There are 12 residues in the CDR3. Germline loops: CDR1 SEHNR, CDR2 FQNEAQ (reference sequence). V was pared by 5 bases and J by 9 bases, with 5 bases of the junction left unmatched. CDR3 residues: CASSKDRVTQYF. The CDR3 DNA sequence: TGTGCCAGCAGCAAAGACAGGGTCACGCAGTATTTT.

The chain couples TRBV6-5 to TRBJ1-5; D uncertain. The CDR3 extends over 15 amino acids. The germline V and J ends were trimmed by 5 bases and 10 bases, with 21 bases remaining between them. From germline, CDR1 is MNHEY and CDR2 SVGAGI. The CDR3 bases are TGTGCCAGCAGTCTTCTTCAGACTTCCGGTCAACCCCAGCATTTT. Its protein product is CASSLLQTSGQPQHF.

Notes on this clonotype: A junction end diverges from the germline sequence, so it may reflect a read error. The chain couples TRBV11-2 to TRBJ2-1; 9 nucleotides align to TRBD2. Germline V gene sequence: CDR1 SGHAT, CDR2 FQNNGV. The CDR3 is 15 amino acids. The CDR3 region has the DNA TGTGACAGCACCTTTATTGCGGGAGGGAATAATGAGCTGTTCTTC. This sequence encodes CDSTFIAGGNNELFF.

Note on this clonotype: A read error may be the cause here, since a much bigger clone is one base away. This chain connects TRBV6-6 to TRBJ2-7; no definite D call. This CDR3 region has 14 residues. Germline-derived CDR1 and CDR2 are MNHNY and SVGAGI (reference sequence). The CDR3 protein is CASTHGGNSYEQNF. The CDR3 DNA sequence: TGTGCCAGCACCCACGGCGGCAACTCCTACGAGCAGAACTTC.

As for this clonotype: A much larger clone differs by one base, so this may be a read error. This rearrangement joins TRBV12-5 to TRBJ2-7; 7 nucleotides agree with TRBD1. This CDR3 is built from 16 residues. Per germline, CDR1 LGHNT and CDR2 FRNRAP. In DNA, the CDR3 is TGTGTTAGTGGCCAAACTGGGACAGCAGGTCGGGACGAGCAGTACTTC. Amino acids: CVSGQTGTAGRDEQYF.

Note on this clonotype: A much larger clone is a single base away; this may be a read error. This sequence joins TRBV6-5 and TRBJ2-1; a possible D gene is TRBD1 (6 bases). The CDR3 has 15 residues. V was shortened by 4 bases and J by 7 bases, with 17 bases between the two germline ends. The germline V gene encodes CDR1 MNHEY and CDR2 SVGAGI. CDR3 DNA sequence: TGTGCCAGCAGTTCACAAACGGGACATCGGAATGAGCAGTTCTTC. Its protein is CASSSQTGHRNEQFF.

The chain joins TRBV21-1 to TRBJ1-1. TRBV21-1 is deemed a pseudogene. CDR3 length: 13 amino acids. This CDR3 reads CASSTPLNTEAFF. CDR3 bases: TGTGCCAGCAGCACCCCGCTTAACACTGAAGCTTTCTTT.

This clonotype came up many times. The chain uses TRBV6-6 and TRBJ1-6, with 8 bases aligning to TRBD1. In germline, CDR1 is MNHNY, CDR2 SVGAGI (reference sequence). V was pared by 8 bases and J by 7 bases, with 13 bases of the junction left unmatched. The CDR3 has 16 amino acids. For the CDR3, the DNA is TGTGCCAGCCTTACGGGGCAGGGGGCTCCGAATTCACCCCTCCACTTT. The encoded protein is CASLTGQGAPNSPLHF.

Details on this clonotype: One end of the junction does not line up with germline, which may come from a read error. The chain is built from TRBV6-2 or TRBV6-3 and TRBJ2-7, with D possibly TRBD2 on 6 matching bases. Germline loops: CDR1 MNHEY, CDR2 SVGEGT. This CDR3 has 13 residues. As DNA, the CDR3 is TGTGCCGGCAGTTCCTCTGGCGGGACTTTGGCGTACTTC. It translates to CAGSSSGGTLAYF.

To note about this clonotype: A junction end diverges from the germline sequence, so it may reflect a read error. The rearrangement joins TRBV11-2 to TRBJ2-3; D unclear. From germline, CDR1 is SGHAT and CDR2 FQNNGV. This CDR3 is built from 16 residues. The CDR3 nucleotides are TGTGCCAGCAGCTTAGATCTTACTATCCCCGCATATACACAGTATTTT. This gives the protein CASSLDLTIPAYTQYF.

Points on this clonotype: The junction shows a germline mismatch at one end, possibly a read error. The CDR3 spells CASSFNAPYRVSNTETFF. The CDR3 DNA reads TGTGCCAGCAGCTTTAATGCCCCTTACAGGGTAAGTAACACTGAAACTTTCTTT. V and J are TRBV11-3 and TRBJ1-1, with D tentatively TRBD1 (6 bases). Germline V gene sequence: CDR1 SGHNT, CDR2 YENEEA. This CDR3 is built from 18 residues.

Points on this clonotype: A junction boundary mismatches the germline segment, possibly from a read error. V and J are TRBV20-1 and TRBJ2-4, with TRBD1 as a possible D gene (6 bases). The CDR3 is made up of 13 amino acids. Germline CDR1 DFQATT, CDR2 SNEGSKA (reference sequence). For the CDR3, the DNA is TGCAGCGCTACAGGGAAGTCCAATAACATTCAGTACTTC. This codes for CSATGKSNNIQYF.

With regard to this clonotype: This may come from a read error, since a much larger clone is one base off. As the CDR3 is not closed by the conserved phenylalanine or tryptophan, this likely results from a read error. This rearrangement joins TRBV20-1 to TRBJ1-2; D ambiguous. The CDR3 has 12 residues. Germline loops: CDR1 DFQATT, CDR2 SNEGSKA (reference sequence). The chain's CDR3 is CRASGRLYGYTL. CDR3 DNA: TGCAGGGCCTCGGGCAGACTCTATGGCTACACCCTC.

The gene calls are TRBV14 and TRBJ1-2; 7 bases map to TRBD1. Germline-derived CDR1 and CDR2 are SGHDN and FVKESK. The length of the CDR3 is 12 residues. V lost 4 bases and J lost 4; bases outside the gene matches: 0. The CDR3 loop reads CASSRDSYGYTF. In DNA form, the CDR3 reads TGTGCCAGCAGCCGGGACAGCTATGGCTACACCTTC.

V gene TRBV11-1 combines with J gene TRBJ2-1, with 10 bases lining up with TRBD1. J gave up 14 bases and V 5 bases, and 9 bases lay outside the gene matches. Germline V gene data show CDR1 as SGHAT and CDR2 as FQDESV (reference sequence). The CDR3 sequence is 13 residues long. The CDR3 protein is CASSEDRGNDKFF. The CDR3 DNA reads TGTGCCAGCAGCGAGGACAGGGGGAATGACAAGTTCTTC.

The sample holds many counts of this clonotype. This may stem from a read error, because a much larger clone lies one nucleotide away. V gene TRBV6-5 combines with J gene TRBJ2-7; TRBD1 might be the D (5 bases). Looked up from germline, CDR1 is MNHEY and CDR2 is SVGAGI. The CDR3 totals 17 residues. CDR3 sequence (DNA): TGTGCCAGCAGTTTCTCTAAACAGGTTGCGAGCTCCTACAAGCAGTACTTC. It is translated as CASSFSKQVASSYKQYF.

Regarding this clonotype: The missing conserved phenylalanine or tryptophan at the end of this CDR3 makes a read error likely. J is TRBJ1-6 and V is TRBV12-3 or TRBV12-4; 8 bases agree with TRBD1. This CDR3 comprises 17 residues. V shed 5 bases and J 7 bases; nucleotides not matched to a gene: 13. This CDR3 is CASSPRAAGGLNSPLHC. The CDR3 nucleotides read TGTGCCAGCAGTCCGAGGGCGGCAGGGGGCCTGAATTCACCCCTCCACTGT.

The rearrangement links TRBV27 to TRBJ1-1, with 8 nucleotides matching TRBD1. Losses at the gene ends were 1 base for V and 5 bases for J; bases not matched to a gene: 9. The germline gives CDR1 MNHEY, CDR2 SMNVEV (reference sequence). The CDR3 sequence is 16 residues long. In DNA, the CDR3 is TGTGCCAGCAGTTTATTTCGTGTCAGGGGGCTAACTGAAGCTTTCTTT. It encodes CASSLFRVRGLTEAFF.

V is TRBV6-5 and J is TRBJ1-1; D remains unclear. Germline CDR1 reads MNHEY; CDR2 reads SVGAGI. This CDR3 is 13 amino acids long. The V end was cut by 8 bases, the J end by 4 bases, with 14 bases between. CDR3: CASGRLGGTEAFF. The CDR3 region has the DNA TGTGCCAGCGGTCGTTTGGGCGGCACTGAAGCTTTCTTT.

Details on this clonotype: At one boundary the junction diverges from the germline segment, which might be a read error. CDR3 nucleotides: TGTGCCAGCAACTCCCCAGATCGGGGGGACACAAATACGCAGTATTTT. It encodes CASNSPDRGDTNTQYF. This chain connects TRBV11-3 to TRBJ2-3, with TRBD2 as a possible D gene (7 bases). The CDR3 loop spans 16 amino acids. Germline CDR1 and CDR2: SGHNT and YENEEA.

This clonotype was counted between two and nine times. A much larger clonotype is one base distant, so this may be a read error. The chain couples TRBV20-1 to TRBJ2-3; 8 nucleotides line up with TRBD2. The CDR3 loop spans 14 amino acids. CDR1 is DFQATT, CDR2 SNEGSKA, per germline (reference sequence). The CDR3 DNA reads TGCAGTGTTAGAAATGTAGCGGGACAAGATACGCAGTATTTT. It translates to CSVRNVAGQDTQYF.

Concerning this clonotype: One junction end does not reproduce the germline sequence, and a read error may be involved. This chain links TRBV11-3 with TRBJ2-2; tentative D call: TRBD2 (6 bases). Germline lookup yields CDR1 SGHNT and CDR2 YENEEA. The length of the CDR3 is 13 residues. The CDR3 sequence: CASNLAETGELFF. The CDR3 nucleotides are TGCGCCAGCAACTTAGCGGAGACCGGGGAGCTGTTTTTT.